This T cell receptor beta chain is drawn from a study of blood T cell repertoires in COVID-19. Study as a whole: Samples taken during acute and convalescent COVID-19 were collected in the United States, Italy and Spain. T cells, B-cell-depleted T cells, or PBMCs supplied cDNA or gDNA.

As handled by the study authors: Nucleated cell counts were estimated from reference gene primer amplification. Sequencing was performed with immunoSEQ multiplex PCR; in TCRdb, only in-frame clones are kept and a portion is missing. From that table come the V and J calls and clone size; the DNA was used to work out D and trimming. Altogether 290,000 or so clones are present, 75% to 85% being singletons, with the ten largest covering 4.5% to 6%. This clone was detected once. Germline loops: CDR1 SGHRS, CDR2 YFSETQ. The CDR3 length is 16 residues. V dropped 2 bases and J dropped 2 bases, with 11 bases sitting between them.

The chain recombines TRBV5-1 with TRBJ2-6; TRBD2 is a possible D gene (5 bases). The material sequenced was peripheral blood. This receptor was identified in a man aged 50-59 years with active or convalescent COVID-19. The CDR3 loop reads CASSLITGTGANVLTF. In DNA form, the CDR3 reads TGCGCCAGCAGCTTAATCACGGGGACTGGGGCCAACGTCCTGACTTTC. The whole variable domain, remainder taken from reference TRBV5-1 and TRBJ2-6, is KAGVTQTPRYLIKTRGQQVTLSCSPISGHRSVSWYQQTPGQGLQFLFEYFSETQRNKGNFPGRFSGRQFSNSRSEMNVSTLELGDSALYLCASSLITGTGANVLTFGAGSRLTVL.